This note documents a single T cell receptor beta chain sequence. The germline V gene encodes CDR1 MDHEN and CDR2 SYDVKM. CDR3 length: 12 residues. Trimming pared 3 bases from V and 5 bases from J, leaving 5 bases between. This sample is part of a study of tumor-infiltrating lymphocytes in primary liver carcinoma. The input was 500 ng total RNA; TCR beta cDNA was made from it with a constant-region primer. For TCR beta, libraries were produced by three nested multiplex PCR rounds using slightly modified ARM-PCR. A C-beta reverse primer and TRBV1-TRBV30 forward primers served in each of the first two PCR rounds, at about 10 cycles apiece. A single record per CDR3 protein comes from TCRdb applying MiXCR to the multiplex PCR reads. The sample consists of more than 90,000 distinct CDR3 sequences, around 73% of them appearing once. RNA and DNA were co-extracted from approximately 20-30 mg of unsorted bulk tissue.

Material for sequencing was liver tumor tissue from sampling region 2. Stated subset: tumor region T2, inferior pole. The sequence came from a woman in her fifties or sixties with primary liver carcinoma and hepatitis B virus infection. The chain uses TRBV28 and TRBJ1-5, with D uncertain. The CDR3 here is CASSFSYQPQHF. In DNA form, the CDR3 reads TGTGCCAGCAGTTTTTCATATCAGCCCCAGCATTTT. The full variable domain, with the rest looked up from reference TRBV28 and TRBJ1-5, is DVKVTQSSRYLVKRTGEKVFLECVQDMDHENMFWYRQDPGLGLRLIYFSYDVKMKEKGDIPEGYSVSREKKERFSLILESASTNQTSMYLCASSFSYQPQHFGDGTRLSIL.